This T cell receptor (beta chain) was observed in a study of blood T cell repertoires in COVID-19. CDR1 and CDR2 (germline): SGHRS, YFSETQ. V gave up 3 bases and J gave up 1 base, with 14 bases separating them. The CDR3 spans 16 residues. Data came from immunoSEQ multiplex PCR; TCRdb stores just in-frame clones and leaves some out. This table holds roughly 34,000 clones, about 85% found once. This chain connects TRBV5-1 to TRBJ1-3, with D possibly being TRBD1 (6 bases). The source material was peripheral blood. The clonotype comes from a woman older than 75 with active or convalescent COVID-19. For the CDR3, the DNA is TGCGCCAGCAGCTGGAAGGTTACAGGGTCTGGAAACACCATATATTTT. Protein: CASSWKVTGSGNTIYF.